This T cell receptor (beta chain) was sequenced during a study of cytomegalovirus exposure and HLA in healthy donors. Looking at the study overall: Of the donors genotyped, about 390 in all, 65% to 90% fell in the Caucasian-associated ancestry cluster.

The CDR3 sequence is 14 residues long. The V end lost 8 bases, the J end lost 3 bases, and 15 bases lay between the germline ends. Looked up from germline, CDR1 is MNHEY and CDR2 is SMNVEV (reference sequence). Both 60 Vbeta primers and 13 Jbeta primers went into the PCR. Method: immunoSEQ multiplex PCR; TCRdb's copy keeps in-frame clones and lacks some. The sample consists of around 120,000 clones, around 80% of them appearing once. In regard to this clone: The antigen is not known.

General study results and limits: When analyzed later, a missense DCLRE1C variant was found to be linked to TCR beta V- and J-gene trimming. Researchers reported in a later analysis that common viral pathogens appeared linked to several top clusters.

Specimen: PBMCs. The receptor comes from a woman in her thirties or forties in good health and CMV-seronegative. The rearrangement uses TRBV27 and TRBJ2-3; the D gene is possibly TRBD2 (6 bases). The CDR3 DNA sequence: TGTGCCAGCCGCATGCGGGGACGTACAGATACGCAGTATTTT. Protein: CASRMRGRTDTQYF.